Each of the 28 T cell receptor beta chains below was sequenced from the same sample in a study of blood T cells in healthy people across ages (dated by TCRdb to the mid-2010s). The library was prepared using 5' RACE. The reads were generated on an Illumina HiSeq 2500. A second PCR of about 7 to 12 cycles was run with a J-beta primer mix and a sample-barcoded 5' primer. TCRdb reworked the public reads: Q25 trimming with fastp, MiXCR clone assembly, productive beta chains retained. Rows with a matching CDR3 protein are joined into one entry that keeps the most common DNA and genes. In this sample the table shows hundreds of thousands of distinct CDR3 sequences, roughly 50% of which occur a single time. The ten largest clones add up to roughly 34% of the sample. Sequencing input: blood. Every receptor here comes from a man in his sixties in good health.

The rearrangement uses TRBV9 and TRBJ1-2; unclear D gene. This CDR3 region has 13 residues. The V end was cut by 4 bases, the J end by 5 bases, with 12 bases between. CDR1 is SGDLS, CDR2 YYNGEE, per germline. CDR3 DNA: TGTGCCAGCAGCCGAGATCAGGTATATGGCTACACCTTC. Amino acids: CASSRDQVYGYTF.

The chain joins TRBV9 to TRBJ2-5, with 7 nucleotides matching TRBD2. Trimming took 3 bases from V and 1 from J; bases not matched to a gene: 6. Germline CDR1 SGDLS, CDR2 YYNGEE. CDR3 length: 15 amino acids. CDR3 nucleotide sequence: TGTGCCAGCAGCGAGAGCGGGGCTGTCCAAGAGACCCAGTACTTC. Encoded protein: CASSESGAVQETQYF.

This clonotype has more than one count but fewer than ten. The chain carries TRBV7-7 and TRBJ2-5; no clear D gene. Per germline, CDR1 SSHAT and CDR2 FNYEAQ (reference sequence). Trimming cost V 5 bases and J 5 bases, with 15 bases left between them. The CDR3 is 14 residues long. The CDR3 sequence is CASSLSNPGETQYF. The CDR3 DNA reads TGTGCCAGCAGCCTGAGTAACCCCGGGGAGACCCAGTACTTC.

The gene calls are TRBV5-1 and TRBJ1-4, with TRBD1 as a possible D gene (6 bases). Germline CDR1 is SGHRS and CDR2 is YFSETQ. V was trimmed by 0 bases and J by 10 bases, leaving 19 bases between them. The CDR3 length is 16 residues. The CDR3 sequence is CASSLDPGGSVGKLFF. The CDR3 DNA is TGCGCCAGCAGCTTGGATCCCGGGGGCTCTGTAGGAAAACTGTTTTTT.

This rearrangement joins TRBV6-5 to TRBJ2-5; D is perhaps TRBD2 (6 bases). The end of the DNA is better explained by TRBJ2-7, so the J call may be wrong. Germline lookup yields CDR1 MNHEY and CDR2 SVGAGI. The CDR3 covers 13 residues. The CDR3 DNA follows: TGTGCCAGCAGCCTCTGGAGGGTAGGCGAGCAGTACTTC. Its protein is CASSLWRVGEQYF.

On this clonotype itself: A read error may be the cause here, since a much bigger clone is one base away. The CDR3 reads CVSSQGQGQETQYF. The CDR3 DNA reads TGTGTCAGCTCTCAAGGACAGGGCCAAGAGACCCAGTACTTC. V usage is TRBV18 and J usage is TRBJ2-5; TRBD1 agrees at 8 bases. The CDR3 runs 14 residues. The germline V gene has CDR1 KGHSH and CDR2 LQKENI.

The gene calls are TRBV12-3 or TRBV12-4 and TRBJ2-3, with 11 bases identical to TRBD2. The V segment lost 5 bases and the J segment 2 bases; nucleotides outside the gene matches: 24. The CDR3 is made up of 22 amino acids. The CDR3 protein is CASSRRGGLAGGPRLTTDTQYF. In nucleotides, the CDR3 is TGTGCCAGCAGTCGTCGCGGGGGGCTAGCGGGGGGCCCACGACTAACCACAGATACGCAGTATTTT.

The genes are TRBV20-1 and TRBJ2-7; 10 positions match TRBD1. The CDR3 is 14 amino acids. CDR1 is DFQATT and CDR2 is SNEGSKA in the germline V gene (reference sequence). The V and J ends lost 4 bases and 3 bases, in that order; junction bases with no gene match: 6. CDR3 nucleotide sequence: TGCAGTGCTATGTTGGGGACAGGGGTCTACGAGCAGTACTTC. Its translation is CSAMLGTGVYEQYF.

The J gene is TRBJ1-2, the V gene TRBV5-1; D is uncertain. Between the trimmed V and J ends, which lost 1 base and 0 bases, there was a span of 7 bases. CDR3 size: 14 residues. CDR1 is SGHRS, CDR2 YFSETQ, per germline. In DNA, the CDR3 is TGCGCCAGCAGCTTGAGCCAGCCTAACTATGGCTACACCTTC. Translation gives CASSLSQPNYGYTF.

The rearrangement joins TRBV4-1 to TRBJ2-4, with 8 nucleotides matching TRBD1. Germline loops: CDR1 MGHRA, CDR2 YSYEKL. The CDR3 has 16 amino acids. With V trimmed by 4 bases and J by 13 bases, 18 bases remained unmatched. The CDR3 sequence is CASSRGGGQGAREQYF. CDR3 in DNA: TGCGCCAGCAGCCGAGGTGGTGGCCAGGGGGCCCGTGAGCAGTACTTC.

The V gene is TRBV20-1, the J gene TRBJ2-2; either TRBD1 or TRBD2 may fit D (6 bases each). V lost 3 bases to trimming and J lost 7 bases, with 12 bases between them. Looked up from germline, CDR1 is DFQATT and CDR2 is SNEGSKA (reference sequence). The CDR3 consists of 13 residues. Written as DNA, the CDR3 is TGCAGTGCTAGGGGGGGCTATATCGGGGAGCTGTTTTTT. This encodes CSARGGYIGELFF.

This clonotype was seen only once. The CDR3 coding sequence is TGTGCCAGCACAGGGACAGGGGAAAGGGATACGCAGTATTTT. Protein product: CASTGTGERDTQYF. V gene TRBV12-3 or TRBV12-4 combines with J gene TRBJ2-3; 10 bases agree with TRBD1. This CDR3 comprises 14 residues. Losses at the gene ends were 7 bases for V and 6 bases for J; bases not matched to a gene: 7.

The CDR3 DNA follows: TGTGCCAGCAGCCAAGCTGGACCCTACGAGCAGTTCTTC. This encodes CASSQAGPYEQFF. The chain employs TRBV3-1 and TRBJ2-1; D remains unclear. Germline V gene sequence: CDR1 LGHDT, CDR2 YNNKEL (reference sequence). The CDR3 covers 13 residues. The V end was cut by 1 base, the J end by 10 bases, with 11 bases between.

The sample holds one count of this clonotype. The chain combines TRBV3-1 with TRBJ2-4, with 8 nucleotides matching TRBD1. J was trimmed by 7 bases and V by 1 base; bases with no gene match: 6. The length of the CDR3 is 15 residues. CDR1 and CDR2 (germline): LGHDT, YNNKEL (reference sequence). The CDR3 nucleotides are TGTGCCAGCAGCCAAGTACCCAGGGGGCCTAACATTCAGTACTTC. This sequence encodes CASSQVPRGPNIQYF.

The chain uses TRBV2 and TRBJ2-7, with 11 bases that match TRBD1. CDR1 SNHLY and CDR2 FYNNEI come from the germline V gene. The CDR3 extends over 15 amino acids. V gave up 6 bases and J gave up 2 bases; unmatched junction bases: 6. CDR3 DNA: TGTGCCAGCAGCCGGGGACAGGGGGGAGCCTACGAGCAGTACTTC. It translates to CASSRGQGGAYEQYF. Full variable domain (outside the CDR3, taken from reference TRBV2 and TRBJ2-7): EPEVTQTPSHQVTQMGQEVILRCVPISNHLYFYWYRQILGQKVEFLVSFYNNEISEKSEIFDDQFSVERPDGSNFTLKIRSTKLEDSAMYFCASSRGQGGAYEQYFGPGTRLTVT.

The chain recombines TRBV3-1 with TRBJ1-1; D remains unclear. Trimming pared 6 bases from V and 1 base from J, leaving 9 bases between. This CDR3 contains 13 residues. The V gene's germline CDR1 is LGHDT and CDR2 YNNKEL (reference sequence). The CDR3 DNA sequence: TGTGCCAGCAGTCCTTGGCGGAACACTGAAGCTTTCTTT. This codes for CASSPWRNTEAFF.

This clonotype was seen only a few times. CDR3 nucleotides: TGTGCCAGCAGCCCCTCCCAACAAGAGACCCAGTACTTC. Translated, it gives CASSPSQQETQYF. The chain employs TRBV4-2 and TRBJ2-5; D is uncertain. This CDR3 is 13 amino acids long. Per germline, CDR1 LGHNA and CDR2 YNFKEQ. The ends were cut back, 4 bases at V and 2 bases at J, with 8 bases in the middle.

The chain recombines TRBV21-1 with TRBJ2-1; TRBD1 was called by the table and not checked on the DNA. TRBV21-1 is a documented pseudogene. The CDR3 contains 13 residues. CDR3 nucleotide sequence: TGTGCCAGCAGGACTAGCGGGGTCAATGAGCAGTTCTTC. Amino acids: CASRTSGVNEQFF.

This rearrangement joins TRBV25-1 to TRBJ2-3; weak D call: TRBD2 (7 bases). The length of the CDR3 is 16 residues. V was trimmed by 1 base and J by 2 bases, leaving 13 bases between them. CDR1 MGHDK and CDR2 SYGVNS come from the germline V gene. CDR3 bases: TGTGCCAGCAGTGAATTGGGAGGGGGAGTCACAGATACGCAGTATTTT. Translated, it gives CASSELGGGVTDTQYF.

Many counts were recorded for this clonotype. This chain joins TRBV13 and TRBJ2-3; possibly TRBD2 for D (6 bases). Trimming left V 5 bases short and J 9 bases short, with 12 bases between. CDR1 and CDR2 (germline): PRHDT, FYEKMQ (reference sequence). This CDR3 has 12 amino acids. CDR3 bases: TGTGCCAGCAGCCAAAAGACTAGGACGCAGTATTTT. Its protein product is CASSQKTRTQYF.

The genes are TRBV10-3 and TRBJ2-5; either TRBD1 or TRBD2 may fit D (6 bases each). CDR1 is ENHRY and CDR2 is SYGVKD in the germline V gene. The V end was cut by 10 bases, the J end by 1 base, with 16 bases between. CDR3 length: 14 amino acids. The CDR3 DNA sequence: TGTGCCACCTCACCGCGGGACACCCAAGAGACCCAGTACTTC. It yields the protein CATSPRDTQETQYF.

The chain couples TRBV5-1 to TRBJ2-4; 8 nucleotides match TRBD1. V shed 4 bases, J shed 7 bases, and the junction held 10 bases outside the gene matches. CDR3 length: 15 residues. CDR1 and CDR2 (germline): SGHRS, YFSETQ. The DNA of the CDR3 is TGCGCCAGCAGCCTCTCCGGACAGGGTATGAACATTCAGTACTTC. Amino acid sequence: CASSLSGQGMNIQYF. The variable domain in full, completed from reference TRBV5-1 and TRBJ2-4, reads KAGVTQTPRYLIKTRGQQVTLSCSPISGHRSVSWYQQTPGQGLQFLFEYFSETQRNKGNFPGRFSGRQFSNSRSEMNVSTLELGDSALYLCASSLSGQGMNIQYFGAGTRLSVL.

This chain uses TRBV4-1 with TRBJ2-7, with D maybe TRBD2 (6 bases). The germline V and J ends were trimmed by 1 base and 3 bases, with 19 bases remaining between them. The CDR3 length is 17 residues. Germline V gives CDR1 MGHRA, CDR2 YSYEKL. The CDR3 DNA is TGCGCCAGCAGCCAAGGGTTATTCGGGGGTATGGGCTACGAGCAGTACTTC. Translation: CASSQGLFGGMGYEQYF.

This clonotype has more than one count but fewer than ten. The chain recombines TRBV15 with TRBJ1-4; the D is unclear. The CDR3 sequence is 12 residues long. Germline V CDR1 and CDR2: LNHNV, YYDKDF (reference sequence). V lost 4 bases, J lost 5 bases, and 5 bases lay in between. CDR3 bases: TGTGCCACCAGCAAGTACAATGAAAAACTGTTTTTT. Residues: CATSKYNEKLFF. Supplemented by reference TRBV15 and TRBJ1-4, the full variable domain reads DAMVIQNPRYQVTQFGKPVTLSCSQTLNHNVMYWYQQKSSQAPKLLFHYYDKDFNNEADTPDNFQSRRPNTSFCFLDIRSPGLGDTAMYLCATSKYNEKLFFGSGTQLSVL.

J is TRBJ2-6 and V is TRBV20-1; D unresolved. Germline V lookup: CDR1 DFQATT, CDR2 SNEGSKA (reference sequence). This CDR3 has 15 amino acids. Trimming stripped 3 bases from V and 0 bases from J, with 9 bases between. Written as DNA, the CDR3 is TGCAGTGCTAGGCTACTCCCCTCTGGGGCCAACGTCCTGACTTTC. It translates to CSARLLPSGANVLTF.

As concerns this clonotype: In this CDR3 the conserved last residue, phenylalanine or tryptophan, is missing, so a read error is likely. The chain has TRBV7-2 and TRBJ2-1; a weak D match, TRBD1 (6 bases). The CDR3 consists of 13 residues. Germline V gives CDR1 SGHTA, CDR2 FQGNSA. The CDR3 DNA reads as TGTGCCAGCAGCTCGTTTGGGGGCAATGGGCAGTTCTTA. This translates into CASSSFGGNGQFL.

This sequence joins TRBV5-1 and TRBJ2-7; the match to TRBD1 covers 9 bases. The length of the CDR3 is 16 residues. Per germline, CDR1 SGHRS and CDR2 YFSETQ. V trimming: 0 bases; J trimming: 2 bases; junction bases outside the gene matches: 6. The CDR3 is CASSLVSGTGPYEQYF. For the CDR3, the DNA is TGCGCCAGCAGCTTGGTGTCAGGGACAGGGCCCTACGAGCAGTACTTC. Full variable domain (missing parts from reference TRBV5-1 and TRBJ2-7): KAGVTQTPRYLIKTRGQQVTLSCSPISGHRSVSWYQQTPGQGLQFLFEYFSETQRNKGNFPGRFSGRQFSNSRSEMNVSTLELGDSALYLCASSLVSGTGPYEQYFGPGTRLTVT.

This chain uses TRBV7-2 with TRBJ2-5, with a possible D match to TRBD2 (5 bases). The CDR3 consists of 15 residues. CDR1 and CDR2 (germline): SGHTA, FQGNSA. The V gene lost 2 bases and the J gene lost 2 bases, with 12 bases spanning the gap. The CDR3 sequence is CASSLNPGLQETQYF. CDR3 bases: TGTGCCAGCAGCTTAAACCCCGGACTGCAAGAGACCCAGTACTTC.